This T cell receptor (beta chain) was recorded in a study of OX40 agonist ivuxolimab in advanced cancers. Study in general: Ivuxolimab, which is an agonistic anti-OX40 (CD134) antibody, was administered to the patients. Administration of intravenous ivuxolimab to patients occurred every 2 weeks at 0.01 to 10 mg/kg.

The method was immunoSEQ multiplex PCR; TCRdb's version includes in-frame clones alone and lacks a portion of them. The sample contains about 12,000 clones, roughly 80% of which appear only once. Autoimmune disease history or systemic immunosuppression led to patients being barred. The specimen comprised CD4+ or CD8+ T cells sorted from blood, sampled in a trial of the OX40 agonist ivuxolimab. The TCR was taken from an adult with an advanced solid tumor such as melanoma, head and neck, liver or kidney cancer.

This chain's CDR3 is CASSESHMNTEAFF. CDR3 nucleotides: TGCGCCAGCAGTGAGTCACATATGAACACTGAAGCTTTCTTT. The rearrangement uses TRBV10-1 and TRBJ1-1; D remains unclear. Germline V lookup: CDR1 WNHNN, CDR2 SYGVQD (reference sequence). Deletions cut 0 bases from V and 0 bases from J, with 5 bases between. CDR3 length: 14 residues.